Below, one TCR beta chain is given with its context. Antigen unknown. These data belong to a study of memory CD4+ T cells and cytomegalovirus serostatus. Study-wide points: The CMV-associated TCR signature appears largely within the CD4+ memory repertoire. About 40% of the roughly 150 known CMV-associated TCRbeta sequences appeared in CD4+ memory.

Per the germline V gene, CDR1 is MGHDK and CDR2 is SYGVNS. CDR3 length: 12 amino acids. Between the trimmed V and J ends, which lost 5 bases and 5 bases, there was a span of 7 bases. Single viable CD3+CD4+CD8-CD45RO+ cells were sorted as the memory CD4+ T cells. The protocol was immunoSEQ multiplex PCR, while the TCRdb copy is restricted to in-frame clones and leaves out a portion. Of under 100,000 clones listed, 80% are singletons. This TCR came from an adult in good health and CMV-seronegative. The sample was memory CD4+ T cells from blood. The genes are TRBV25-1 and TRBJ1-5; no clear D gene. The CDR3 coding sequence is TGTGCCAGCAGTTTCCGGGATCAGCCCCAGCATTTT. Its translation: CASSFRDQPQHF.